One sample yielded the 32 T cell receptor beta chains listed below, sequenced in a study of T cells after yellow fever vaccination. TCRdb used MiXCR to reprocess the 5' RACE reads, holding one entry per CDR3 protein. This sample has fewer than 350,000 distinct CDR3 sequences, with 8.5% to 9% found just once. The sample here was PBMCs, taken on the day of the first yellow fever vaccination. Receptor source: a man between 18 and 29 years old who received the YFV17D yellow fever vaccine.

V gene TRBV19 combines with J gene TRBJ2-7; TRBD2 aligns across 8 bases. The CDR3 contains 14 residues. CDR1 LNHDA and CDR2 SQIVND come from the germline V gene (reference sequence). Trimming removed 3 bases from V and 2 bases from J; junction bases left unmatched: 3. The CDR3 sequence: CASSIGGGPYEQYF. DNA for the CDR3: TGTGCCAGTAGTATCGGCGGGGGGCCCTACGAGCAGTACTTC.

The V and J genes are TRBV5-5 and TRBJ2-1; D not certain. CDR3 size: 14 residues. From germline, CDR1 is SGHKS and CDR2 YYEKEE (reference sequence). The V and J ends lost 0 bases and 3 bases respectively, with 7 bases between them. Written as DNA, the CDR3 is TGTGCCAGCAGCTTGGGCCGCCTCTACAATGAGCAGTTCTTC. This codes for CASSLGRLYNEQFF.

This clonotype was observed a handful of times. This sequence joins TRBV4-3 and TRBJ2-3; D not certain. Trimming took 3 bases from V and 0 from J, leaving 7 bases between them. The CDR3 totals 14 residues. Germline lookup yields CDR1 LGHNA and CDR2 YSLEER. CDR3 sequence (DNA): TGCGCCAGCAGCCATATAAAGAGCACAGATACGCAGTATTTT. This gives the protein CASSHIKSTDTQYF.

This chain connects TRBV11-3 to TRBJ2-1, with TRBD2 matching over 14 bases. Unmatched junction bases numbered 6, after V lost 5 bases and J lost 6 bases. Germline lookup yields CDR1 SGHNT and CDR2 YENEEA. CDR3 length equals 16 residues. CDR3 protein: CASSPRGTSGGNEQFF. The CDR3 DNA reads as TGTGCCAGCAGCCCCAGAGGGACTAGCGGGGGCAATGAGCAGTTCTTC.

V and J are TRBV12-3 or TRBV12-4 and TRBJ1-5; the D is unclear. CDR3 size: 13 residues. Deletions cut 5 bases from V and 6 bases from J, with 11 bases between. In DNA form, the CDR3 reads TGTGCCAGCAGTCCAAGAGAGCGTCAGCCCCAGCATTTT. Its translation is CASSPRERQPQHF.

A few counts support this clonotype. The CDR3 sequence: CASSDRGRNEQYF. The CDR3 DNA reads TGTGCCAGCAGTGACAGGGGGCGAAACGAGCAGTACTTC. V gene TRBV6-2 or TRBV6-3 combines with J gene TRBJ2-7; 10 nucleotides align to TRBD1. CDR1 is MNHEY, CDR2 SVGEGT, per germline. V trimming: 5 bases; J trimming: 5 bases; junction bases outside the gene matches: 3. This CDR3 is built from 13 residues.

The chain recombines TRBV5-1 with TRBJ2-5, with TRBD2 as a possible D gene (6 bases). With 4 bases removed from V and 5 bases from J, the gap between germline ends came to 21 bases. Germline V gene sequence: CDR1 SGHRS, CDR2 YFSETQ. This CDR3 is built from 16 residues. CDR3 region: CASSLKRDSGRETQYF. CDR3 nucleotides: TGCGCCAGCAGCCTCAAGAGGGACTCGGGCCGGGAGACCCAGTACTTC.

This clonotype turned up a few times. The J gene is TRBJ1-6, the V gene TRBV7-8, with 8 positions matching TRBD1. Germline V gives CDR1 SGHVS, CDR2 FQNEAQ. CDR3 length: 15 residues. V lost 5 bases to trimming and J lost 5 bases; unmatched junction nucleotides: 5. The CDR3 DNA reads as TGTGCCAGCAGCCCCAGGACAGGGAATAATTCACCCCTCCACTTT. It translates to CASSPRTGNNSPLHF.

The table lists this clonotype with a few counts. The chain carries TRBV7-9 and TRBJ2-7; no firm D call. This CDR3 has 12 amino acids. Germline V lookup: CDR1 SEHNR, CDR2 FQNEAQ (reference sequence). V lost 4 bases, J lost 2 bases, and 6 bases lay in between. The CDR3 loop is CASSYVTYEQYF. Written as DNA, the CDR3 is TGTGCCAGCAGCTACGTCACCTACGAGCAGTACTTC.

The chain carries TRBV20-1 and TRBJ1-1; TRBD1 matches 11 bases. The CDR3 runs to 15 residues. The J segment lost 4 bases and the V segment lost 3 bases, leaving 7 bases of the junction unmatched. Germline assignment: CDR1 DFQATT and CDR2 SNEGSKA (reference sequence). CDR3 DNA: TGCAGTGCTAGGGACAGGGGGCGCGGGGTCACTGAAGCTTTCTTT. Residues: CSARDRGRGVTEAFF.

The chain recombines TRBV5-1 with TRBJ1-1; 8 bases map to TRBD1. CDR1 SGHRS and CDR2 YFSETQ come from the germline V gene. This CDR3 has 12 amino acids. J gave up 8 bases and V 4 bases, and 4 bases lay outside the gene matches. CDR3 sequence: CASSIDRGEAFF. CDR3 DNA: TGCGCCAGCAGCATCGACAGGGGAGAAGCTTTCTTT.

This clonotype showed up many times. This chain joins TRBV11-2 and TRBJ2-5, with D possibly being TRBD1 or TRBD2 (6 bases each). This CDR3 spans 16 amino acids. V was cut by 5 bases and J by 10 bases, with 26 bases left in between. The germline CDR1 and CDR2 sequences are SGHAT and FQNNGV. This CDR3 is CASSLVRDSPKGGQYF. CDR3 nucleotides: TGTGCCAGCAGCCTTGTACGGGACTCCCCGAAGGGGGGCCAGTACTTC.

The table lists this clonotype with many counts. The gene calls are TRBV24-1 and TRBJ2-1; tentatively, D is TRBD1 or TRBD2 (6 bases each). This CDR3 is built from 14 residues. V dropped 10 bases and J dropped 7 bases, with 19 bases sitting between them. CDR1 is KGHDR, CDR2 SFDVKD, per germline. In nucleotides, the CDR3 is TGTGCCACGGCTGGGGGGCAGACGGGGAATGAGCAGTTCTTC. It translates to CATAGGQTGNEQFF.

This clonotype was counted between two and nine times. The rearrangement joins TRBV12-3 or TRBV12-4 to TRBJ1-3, with D tentatively TRBD1 (6 bases). V lost 7 bases and J lost 2, with 15 bases in between. This CDR3 has 15 amino acids. CDR3 in DNA: TGTGCCAGCAAAAGCAGGGGAATGACTGGAAACACCATATATTTT. Residues: CASKSRGMTGNTIYF.

This chain uses TRBV4-2 with TRBJ2-3; D unresolved. Germline-derived CDR1 and CDR2 are LGHNA and YNFKEQ. V gave up 3 bases and J gave up 1 base, with 5 bases separating them. The CDR3 runs to 13 residues. This chain's CDR3 is CASSQSRTDTQYF. The CDR3 DNA reads as TGTGCCAGCAGCCAGTCCCGCACAGATACGCAGTATTTT.

The rearrangement joins TRBV6-1 to TRBJ2-5, with TRBD2 matching over 10 bases. Trimming cost V 3 bases and J 1 base; bases outside gene matches: 8. The CDR3 is 17 residues long. The germline gives CDR1 MNHNS, CDR2 SASEGT. The CDR3 bases are TGTGCCAGCAGTGAGTTTCCGGGACTAGCGACCCAAGAGACCCAGTACTTC. The encoded protein is CASSEFPGLATQETQYF.

This chain links TRBV12-3 or TRBV12-4 with TRBJ1-5; D remains ambiguous. The V end was cut by 10 bases, the J end by 6 bases, with 19 bases between. The CDR3 consists of 14 residues. The DNA of the CDR3 is TGTGCCACCCGGACCGGAGGTGAAGGTCAGCCCCAGCATTTT. It codes for CATRTGGEGQPQHF.

This clonotype has only a few counts. V is TRBV5-1 and J is TRBJ1-5; 10 nucleotides line up with TRBD1. The CDR3 totals 15 residues. Trimming cost V 4 bases and J 5 bases; bases outside gene matches: 6. CDR1 and CDR2 (germline): SGHRS, YFSETQ. CDR3 DNA sequence: TGCGCCAGCAGCCAGACCGGGACAGGGGATCAGCCCCAGCATTTT. Encoded protein: CASSQTGTGDQPQHF.

V and J are TRBV9 and TRBJ2-3, with D possibly being TRBD1 or TRBD2 (6 bases each). The CDR3 sequence is 17 residues long. Trimming shortened V by 4 bases and J by 1 base, and 19 bases separated the two germline ends. CDR1 is SGDLS, CDR2 YYNGEE, per germline. CDR3 DNA sequence: TGTGCCAGCAGCCCCCTAATCGGGGGCCGGGGCACAGATACGCAGTATTTT. It codes for CASSPLIGGRGTDTQYF. The whole variable domain, filled in from reference TRBV9 and TRBJ2-3, reads DSGVTQTPKHLITATGQRVTLRCSPRSGDLSVYWYQQSLDQGLQFLIQYYNGEERAKGNILERFSAQQFPDLHSELNLSSLELGDSALYFCASSPLIGGRGTDTQYFGPGTRLTVL.

J is TRBJ2-6 and V is TRBV6-1; unclear D gene. The CDR3 covers 16 residues. Looked up from germline, CDR1 is MNHNS and CDR2 is SASEGT. V was pared by 0 bases and J by 0 bases, with 6 bases between. CDR3 amino acids: CASSEALHSGANVLTF. For the CDR3, the DNA is TGTGCCAGCAGTGAAGCGCTTCACTCTGGGGCCAACGTCCTGACTTTC.

This sequence joins TRBV12-3 or TRBV12-4 and TRBJ2-1; 8 nucleotides match TRBD1. V shed 2 bases, J shed 3 bases, and the junction held 18 bases outside the gene matches. The CDR3 extends over 20 amino acids. The CDR3 spells CASSLQGAHFTPTYYNEQFF. CDR3 bases: TGTGCCAGCAGTTTACAGGGGGCCCACTTCACCCCGACTTACTACAATGAGCAGTTCTTC.

This clonotype was seen only a few times. This rearrangement joins TRBV12-3 or TRBV12-4 to TRBJ1-2; D is perhaps TRBD1 (6 bases). Trimming shortened V by 9 bases and J by 5 bases, and 19 bases separated the two germline ends. This CDR3 spans 14 amino acids. The CDR3 loop is CASFRRDIGYGYTF. The CDR3 DNA reads TGTGCCAGTTTCCGCCGGGACATCGGGTATGGCTACACCTTC.

This clonotype was seen at least ten times. J is TRBJ1-6 and V is TRBV7-2; TRBD1 might be the D (5 bases). In germline, CDR1 is SGHTA, CDR2 FQGNSA. The CDR3 length is 15 residues. V lost 2 bases to trimming and J lost 9 bases, with 14 bases between them. As DNA, the CDR3 is TGTGCCAGCAGCTTAAAAGTTGGGGCAAGTTCACCCCTCCACTTT. Translated, it gives CASSLKVGASSPLHF.

The sample holds many counts of this clonotype. The chain carries TRBV7-3 and TRBJ2-2; TRBD2 is a possible D gene (5 bases). This CDR3 has 14 residues. CDR1 is SGHTA and CDR2 is FQGTGA in the germline V gene. V gave up 1 base and J gave up 5 bases, with 8 bases separating them. In DNA, the CDR3 is TGTGCCAGCAGCTTAAGTCCGGGGACCGGGGAGCTGTTTTTT. Translation: CASSLSPGTGELFF.

The chain combines TRBV5-1 with TRBJ2-2; TRBD2 might be the D (6 bases). This CDR3 contains 16 residues. The germline V and J ends were trimmed by 2 bases and 1 base, with 12 bases remaining between them. Germline V lookup: CDR1 SGHRS, CDR2 YFSETQ. CDR3 in amino acids: CASSLFGGENTGELFF. The CDR3 nucleotides are TGCGCCAGCAGCTTATTCGGCGGGGAGAACACCGGGGAGCTGTTTTTT.

Many counts were recorded for this clonotype. V is TRBV5-1 and J is TRBJ1-2, with unresolved D. CDR3 length: 13 residues. Germline CDR1 and CDR2: SGHRS and YFSETQ. The V end was cut by 2 bases, the J end by 6 bases, with 11 bases between. The CDR3 bases are TGCGCCAGCAGCTTAGGTCTTGAGGATGGCTACACCTTC. The encoded protein is CASSLGLEDGYTF. The whole variable domain, remainder taken from reference TRBV5-1 and TRBJ1-2, is KAGVTQTPRYLIKTRGQQVTLSCSPISGHRSVSWYQQTPGQGLQFLFEYFSETQRNKGNFPGRFSGRQFSNSRSEMNVSTLELGDSALYLCASSLGLEDGYTFGSGTRLTVV.

This clonotype was seen repeatedly, ten times or more. The CDR3 is CASSRGMDEQYF. The CDR3 nucleotides are TGTGCCAGTAGCCGCGGGATGGACGAGCAGTACTTC. The V and J genes are TRBV19 and TRBJ2-7; perhaps TRBD2 as D (6 bases). This CDR3 region has 12 residues. Germline V CDR1 and CDR2: LNHDA, SQIVND (reference sequence). The V end lost 6 bases, the J end lost 5 bases, and 11 bases lay between the germline ends.

The CDR3 reads CAINEERGGTDTQYF. For the CDR3, the DNA is TGTGCCATCAACGAGGAGCGGGGGGGCACAGATACGCAGTATTTT. V and J are TRBV10-3 and TRBJ2-3; 9 bases are shared with TRBD2. The CDR3 has 15 amino acids. The V segment lost 7 bases and the J segment 1 base; nucleotides outside the gene matches: 6. Germline CDR1 reads ENHRY; CDR2 reads SYGVKD.

The rearrangement links TRBV4-3 to TRBJ1-5; TRBD1 might be the D (5 bases). This CDR3 is 14 amino acids long. Between the trimmed V and J ends, which lost 0 bases and 5 bases, there was a span of 8 bases. Germline CDR1 and CDR2: LGHNA and YSLEER. The CDR3 spells CASSQDGAHQPQHF. Here the CDR3 DNA reads TGCGCCAGCAGCCAAGATGGGGCACATCAGCCCCAGCATTTT.

In this sample, this clonotype turned up a few times. V gene TRBV6-1 combines with J gene TRBJ1-6; a possible D gene is TRBD1 (5 bases). Germline V lookup: CDR1 MNHNS, CDR2 SASEGT. With 6 bases removed from V and 9 bases from J, the gap between germline ends came to 18 bases. The CDR3 length is 15 residues. The CDR3 DNA follows: TGTGCCAGCAGCCCCTCTACAGGTGAGGGTTCACCCCTCCACTTT. The encoded protein is CASSPSTGEGSPLHF.

The chain joins TRBV3-1 to TRBJ1-2, with D uncertain. Trimming removed 4 bases at V and 4 bases at J, with 13 bases between. The germline CDR1 and CDR2 sequences are LGHDT and YNNKEL (reference sequence). This CDR3 is built from 14 residues. Here the CDR3 reads CASSPHGGSYGYTF. The DNA for the CDR3 is TGTGCCAGCAGCCCTCACGGAGGAAGCTATGGCTACACCTTC. Based on the CDR3 plus reference TRBV3-1 and TRBJ1-2, the full variable domain is DTAVSQTPKYLVTQMGNDKSIKCEQNLGHDTMYWYKQDSKKFLKIMFSYNNKELIINETVPNRFSPKSPDKAHLNLHINSLELGDSAVYFCASSPHGGSYGYTFGSGTRLTVV.

J is TRBJ2-7 and V is TRBV4-3, with TRBD1 matching 9 bases. Unmatched junction bases numbered 8, after V lost 5 bases and J lost 3 bases. The CDR3 has 15 amino acids. From germline, CDR1 is LGHNA and CDR2 YSLEER. CDR3 nucleotides: TGCGCCAGCAGCTACCTACGGACAGGGGACTACGAGCAGTACTTC. It is translated as CASSYLRTGDYEQYF.